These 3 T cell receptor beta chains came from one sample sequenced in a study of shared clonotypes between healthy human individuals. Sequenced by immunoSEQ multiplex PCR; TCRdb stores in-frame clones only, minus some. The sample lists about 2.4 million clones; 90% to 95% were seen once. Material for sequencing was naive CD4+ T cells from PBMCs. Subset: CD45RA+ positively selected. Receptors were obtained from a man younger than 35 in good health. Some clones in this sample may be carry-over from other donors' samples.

DNA of the CDR3: TGTGCCAGCAGCTTAGTCGGCAGGGAGGTCGGCTACACCTTC. Protein sequence: CASSLVGREVGYTF. The chain joins TRBV7-8 to TRBJ1-2, with D tentatively TRBD1 (5 bases). The CDR3 consists of 14 residues. Trimming took off 1 base at V and 8 bases at J, with 14 bases between the two ends. Germline V CDR1 and CDR2: SGHVS, FQNEAQ.

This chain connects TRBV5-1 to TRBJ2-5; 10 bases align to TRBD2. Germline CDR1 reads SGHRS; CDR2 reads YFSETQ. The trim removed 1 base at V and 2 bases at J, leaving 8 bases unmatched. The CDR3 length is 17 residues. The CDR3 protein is CASSLMLAGGQQETQYF. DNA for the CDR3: TGCGCCAGCAGCTTGATGTTAGCGGGAGGCCAGCAAGAGACCCAGTACTTC.

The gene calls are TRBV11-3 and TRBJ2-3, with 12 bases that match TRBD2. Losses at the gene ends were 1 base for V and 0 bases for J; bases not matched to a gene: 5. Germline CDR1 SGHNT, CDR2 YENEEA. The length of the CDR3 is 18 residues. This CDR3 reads CASSLGSTSGGSTDTQYF. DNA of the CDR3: TGTGCCAGCAGCTTAGGGTCAACTAGCGGGGGGAGCACAGATACGCAGTATTTT.